This T cell receptor beta chain came from a study of T cell responses to AZD1222 COVID-19 vaccine. This clone was seen only once. The method was immunoSEQ multiplex PCR; TCRdb's version includes in-frame clones alone and lacks a portion of them. The table includes about 170,000 clones, roughly 92% detected once. Sequenced here: peripheral blood, sampled on day 0 of AZD1222 vaccination. This receptor was identified in an adult in good health.

The DNA of the CDR3 is TGTGCCAGTAGTCCAGGGGGGGGCAGCTCCTATAATTCACCCCTCCACTTT. The encoded protein is CASSPGGGSSYNSPLHF. The chain has TRBV19 and TRBJ1-6; 7 nucleotides line up with TRBD1. The CDR3 covers 17 residues. The junction had 7 bases not matched to a gene; V was cut back by 5 bases and J by 0 bases. Germline CDR1 and CDR2: LNHDA and SQIVND (reference sequence).